What follows describes a single T cell receptor beta chain. It was with 60 Vbeta and 13 Jbeta primers that the PCR ran. The table came from immunoSEQ multiplex PCR; TCRdb's copy has only in-frame clones and leaves some out. In all, the sample yields 60,000 to 75,000 clones. These data come from a study of cytomegalovirus exposure and HLA in healthy donors. Study information: Researchers found that about four fifths of almost 400 genotyped donors fell within the Caucasian-associated ancestry cluster.

Germline assignment: CDR1 MNHEY and CDR2 SVGAGI. This CDR3 spans 13 amino acids. The V and J ends lost 7 bases and 8 bases respectively, with 17 bases between them. What was sequenced was PBMCs. This receptor was identified in a woman aged 25 to 39 in good health and CMV-seronegative. The V gene is TRBV6-5, the J gene TRBJ1-1; no firm D call. In DNA form, the CDR3 reads TGTGCCAGCAACTCGAAGGCGGAGGCCGAAGCTTTCTTT. The encoded protein is CASNSKAEAEAFF.